This TCR beta chain was recorded in a study of blood T cell repertoires in COVID-19. Whole-study context: Researchers got acute and convalescent COVID-19 samples from the United States, Italy and Spain.

Germline CDR1 is MNHEY and CDR2 is SVGAGI. The CDR3 covers 15 residues. The V gene end was trimmed by 5 bases and the J gene end by 9 bases; junction bases not matched to a gene: 8. Per the study methods: Reference gene primer amplification gave nucleated cell count estimates. Here immunoSEQ multiplex PCR was the method, and the copy in TCRdb shows in-frame clones only, minus some. That table gives V, J and clone size, and the DNA gave D and trimming. The data contain a few hundred thousand clones, less than 90% of them singletons. Among Cohort 3 donors, those recovered had two negative PCRs, clearance, or symptom resolution.

The TCR sequence derives from a woman aged 40 to 50 who had recovered from COVID-19. Sequences were obtained from PBMCs or T cells enriched from blood (not recorded which). V gene TRBV6-5 combines with J gene TRBJ1-6; 9 nucleotides agree with TRBD1. In DNA form, the CDR3 reads TGTGCCAGCAGTACCCTGGGACAGGGAGCTTCACCCCTCCACTTT. Translating it yields CASSTLGQGASPLHF.